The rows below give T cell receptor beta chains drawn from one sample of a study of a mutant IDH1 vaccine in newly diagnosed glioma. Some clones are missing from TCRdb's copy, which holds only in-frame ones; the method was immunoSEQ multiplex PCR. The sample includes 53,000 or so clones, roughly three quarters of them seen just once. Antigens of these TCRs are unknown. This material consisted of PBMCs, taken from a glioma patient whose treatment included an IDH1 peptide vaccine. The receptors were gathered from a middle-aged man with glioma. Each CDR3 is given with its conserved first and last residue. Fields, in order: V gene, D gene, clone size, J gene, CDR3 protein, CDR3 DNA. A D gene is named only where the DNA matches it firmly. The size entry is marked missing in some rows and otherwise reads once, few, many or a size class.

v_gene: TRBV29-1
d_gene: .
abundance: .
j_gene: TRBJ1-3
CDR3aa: CSVARVEGNTIYF
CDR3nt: TGCAGCGTTGCCAGGGTGGAAGGAAACACCATATATTTT

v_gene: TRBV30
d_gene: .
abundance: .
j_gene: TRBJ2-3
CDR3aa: CAWSSTDTQYF
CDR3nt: TGTGCCTGGAGTTCAACAGATACGCAGTATTTT

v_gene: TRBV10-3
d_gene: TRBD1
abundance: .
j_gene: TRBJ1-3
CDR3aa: CAISAGQGGNTIYF
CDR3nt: TGTGCCATCAGTGCGGGACAGGGGGGAAACACCATATATTTT

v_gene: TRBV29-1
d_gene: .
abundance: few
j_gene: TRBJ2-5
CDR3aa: CSVGAIQETQYF
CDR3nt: TGCAGCGTTGGTGCGATTCAAGAGACCCAGTACTTC

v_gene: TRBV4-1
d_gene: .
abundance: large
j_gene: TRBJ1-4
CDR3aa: CASSLAGSRNEKLFF
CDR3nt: TGCGCCAGCAGCCTGGCCGGGTCGAGGAATGAAAAACTGTTTTTT

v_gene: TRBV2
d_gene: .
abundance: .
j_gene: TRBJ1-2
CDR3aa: CASRATGNYYGYTF
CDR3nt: TGTGCCAGCAGGGCGACAGGAAATTACTATGGCTACACCTTC

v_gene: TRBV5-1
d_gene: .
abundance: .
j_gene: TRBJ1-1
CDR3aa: CASSLQAGLNTEAFF
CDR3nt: TGCGCCAGCAGCTTGCAGGCAGGGCTGAACACTGAAGCTTTCTTT

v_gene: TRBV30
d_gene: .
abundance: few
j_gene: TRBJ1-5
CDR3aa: CAWSERGNQPQHF
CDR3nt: TGTGCCTGGAGTGAGCGGGGCAATCAGCCCCAGCATTTT

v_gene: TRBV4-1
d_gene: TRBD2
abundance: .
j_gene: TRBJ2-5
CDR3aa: CASSPTRTSGGAGQETQYF
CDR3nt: TGCGCCAGCAGCCCTACTAGGACTAGCGGGGGGGCTGGACAAGAGACCCAGTACTTC

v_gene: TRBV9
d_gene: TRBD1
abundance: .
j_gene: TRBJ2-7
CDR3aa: CASSGDRKPYEQYF
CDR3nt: TGTGCCAGCAGCGGGGACAGGAAACCCTACGAGCAGTACTTC

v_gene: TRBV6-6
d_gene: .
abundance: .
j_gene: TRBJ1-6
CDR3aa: CASSPRAANSPLHF
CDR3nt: TGTGCCAGCAGCCCCCGGGCAGCCAATTCACCCCTCCACTTT

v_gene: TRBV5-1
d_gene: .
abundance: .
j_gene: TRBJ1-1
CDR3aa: CASGIRGNTEAFF
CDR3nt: TGCGCCAGCGGAATACGGGGAAACACTGAAGCTTTCTTT

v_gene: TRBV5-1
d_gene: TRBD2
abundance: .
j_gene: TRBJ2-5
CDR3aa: CASSLATSGGVVETQYF
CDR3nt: TGCGCCAGCAGCTTGGCCACGAGCGGGGGGGTAGTGGAGACCCAGTACTTC

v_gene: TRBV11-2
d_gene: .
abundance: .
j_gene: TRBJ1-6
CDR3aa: CASSSQGMDSPLHF
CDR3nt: TGTGCCAGCAGCTCACAGGGAATGGATTCACCCCTCCACTTT

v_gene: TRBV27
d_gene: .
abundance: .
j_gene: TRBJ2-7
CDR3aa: CASSLRVGDYEQYF
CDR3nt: TGTGCCAGCAGCCTTCGGGTAGGGGACTACGAGCAGTACTTC

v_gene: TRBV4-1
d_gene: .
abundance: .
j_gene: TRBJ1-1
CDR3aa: CASSPKGGADTEAFF
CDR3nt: TGCGCCAGCAGCCCAAAAGGGGGGGCAGATACTGAAGCTTTCTTT

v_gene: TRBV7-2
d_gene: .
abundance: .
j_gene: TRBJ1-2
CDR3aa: CASSLDRAGYTF
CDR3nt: TGTGCCAGCAGCTTAGACAGGGCTGGCTACACCTTC

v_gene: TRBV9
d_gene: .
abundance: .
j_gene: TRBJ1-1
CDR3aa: CASSRPAGEAFF
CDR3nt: TGTGCCAGCAGCCGCCCGGCGGGTGAAGCTTTCTTT

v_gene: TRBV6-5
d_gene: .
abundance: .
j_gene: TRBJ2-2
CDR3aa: CASSYGEGRTGELFF
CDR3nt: TGTGCCAGCAGTTACGGCGAGGGGCGCACCGGGGAGCTGTTTTTT

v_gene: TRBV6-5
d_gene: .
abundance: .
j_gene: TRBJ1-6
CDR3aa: CASSYTRDTGSPLHF
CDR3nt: TGTGCCAGCAGTTACACCCGGGACACGGGTTCACCCCTCCACTTT

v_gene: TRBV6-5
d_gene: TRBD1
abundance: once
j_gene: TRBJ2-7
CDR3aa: CASGQGPTYEQYF
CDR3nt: TGTGCCAGTGGACAGGGGCCTACCTACGAGCAGTACTTC

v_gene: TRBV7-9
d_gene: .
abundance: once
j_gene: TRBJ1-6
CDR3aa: CASSIPTGRQNSPLHF
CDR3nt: TGTGCCAGCAGCATCCCCACGGGCCGTCAGAATTCACCCCTCCACTTT

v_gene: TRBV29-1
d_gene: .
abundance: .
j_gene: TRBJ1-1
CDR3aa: CSVDGGGTEAFF
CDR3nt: TGCAGCGTTGACGGGGGTGGCACTGAAGCTTTCTTT

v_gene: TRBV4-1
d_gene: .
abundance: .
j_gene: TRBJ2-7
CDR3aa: CASSQDIGNSYEQYF
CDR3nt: TGCGCCAGCAGCCAAGATATCGGGAACTCCTACGAGCAGTACTTC

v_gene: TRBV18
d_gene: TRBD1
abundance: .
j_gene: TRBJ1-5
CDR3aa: CASSWDRVSSQPQHF
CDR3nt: TGTGCCAGCTCCTGGGACAGGGTGTCGAGTCAGCCCCAGCATTTT

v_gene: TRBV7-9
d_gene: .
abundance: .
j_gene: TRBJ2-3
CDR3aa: CASSLREVGTDTQYF
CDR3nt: TGTGCCAGCAGCTTAAGGGAGGTCGGCACAGATACGCAGTATTTT

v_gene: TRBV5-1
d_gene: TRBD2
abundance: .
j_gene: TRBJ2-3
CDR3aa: CASSLLAGTDTQYF
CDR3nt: TGCGCCAGCAGCTTACTAGCGGGCACAGATACGCAGTATTTT

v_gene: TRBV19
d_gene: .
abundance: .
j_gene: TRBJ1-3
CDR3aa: CASSASRGSSGNTIYF
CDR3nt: TGTGCCAGTAGTGCAAGCAGGGGCAGCTCTGGAAACACCATATATTTT

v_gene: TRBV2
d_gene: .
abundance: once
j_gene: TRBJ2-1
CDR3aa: CASSPEMGLLNEQFF
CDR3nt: TGTGCCAGCAGCCCGGAGATGGGGCTCTTGAATGAGCAGTTCTTC

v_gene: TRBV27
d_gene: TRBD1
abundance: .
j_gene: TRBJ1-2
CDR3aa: CASSIRGPDGYTF
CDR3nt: TGTGCCAGCAGTATCAGGGGGCCGGATGGCTACACCTTC

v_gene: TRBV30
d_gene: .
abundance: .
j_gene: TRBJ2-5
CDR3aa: CAWGLGTGSETQYF
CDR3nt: TGTGCCTGGGGGCTGGGAACAGGGAGCGAGACCCAGTACTTC

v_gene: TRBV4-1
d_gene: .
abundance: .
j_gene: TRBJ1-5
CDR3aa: CASSLLGGSNSNQPQHF
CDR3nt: TGCGCCAGCAGCCTCCTCGGGGGCTCGAATAGCAATCAGCCCCAGCATTTT

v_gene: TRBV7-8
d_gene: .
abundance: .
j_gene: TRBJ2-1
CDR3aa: CASSPGGGAYNEQFF
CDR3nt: TGTGCCAGCAGCCCCGGAGGGGGGGCTTACAATGAGCAGTTCTTC

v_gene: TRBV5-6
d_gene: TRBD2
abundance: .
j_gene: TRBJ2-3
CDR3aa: CASSRTSGGGDTQYF
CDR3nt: TGTGCCAGCAGCCGGACTAGCGGGGGGGGAGATACGCAGTATTTT

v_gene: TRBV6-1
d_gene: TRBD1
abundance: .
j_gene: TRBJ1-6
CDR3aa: CASTLQGTVPSPLHF
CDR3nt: TGTGCCAGCACTCTACAGGGGACTGTACCTTCACCCCTCCACTTT

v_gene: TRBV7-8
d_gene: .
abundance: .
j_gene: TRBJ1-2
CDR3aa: CASSPIGRAYGYTF
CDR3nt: TGTGCCAGCAGCCCGATTGGACGGGCCTATGGCTACACCTTC

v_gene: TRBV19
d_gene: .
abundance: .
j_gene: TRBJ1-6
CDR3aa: CASSISQGYNSPLHF
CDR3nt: TGTGCCAGTAGTATATCCCAGGGTTATAATTCACCCCTCCACTTT

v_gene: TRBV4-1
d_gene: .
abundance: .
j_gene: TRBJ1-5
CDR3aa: CASSQGGMRDQPQHF
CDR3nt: TGCGCCAGCAGCCAAGGAGGTATGCGCGATCAGCCCCAGCATTTT